This TCR beta chain was recovered during a study of early T cells in non-severe SARS-CoV-2 infection. Study-level background: Unpaired chains resulted from sequencing bulk RNA of unsorted whole blood.

Unique molecular identifiers were attached to individual cDNA molecules. Each CDR3 protein gets one entry after TCRdb re-called the 5' RACE reads with MiXCR. The repertoire has about 67,000 distinct CDR3 sequences, 11% of them found once; the top ten carry about 3.8%. Germline CDR1 is ENHRY and CDR2 is SYGVKD. This CDR3 has 15 amino acids. Trimming removed 4 bases from V and 6 bases from J; junction bases left unmatched: 9. Findings and limits, study-wide: Using VDJdb, the matching emphasized anti-spike CD8 responses while missing private and CD4 specificities.

This clonotype has a single count. The target antigen is unknown. A clone one base away is much larger, so this may be a read error. The specimen sequenced was whole blood. This chain uses TRBV10-3 with TRBJ1-2, with TRBD1 matching 9 bases. The sequence derives from an adult who was a healthcare worker with PCR-confirmed SARS-CoV-2 infection or an uninfected control (not recorded which). The CDR3 here is CAISVPQGAKDGYTF. CDR3 DNA: TGTGCCATCAGTGTGCCACAGGGGGCGAAAGATGGCTACACCTTC.